The source of this TCR beta chain is a study of blood T cell repertoires in COVID-19. At the level of the study: PBMCs, B-cell-depleted T cells, or T cells provided the cDNA or gDNA that made up the material.

CDR1 and CDR2 (germline): SGHAT, FQNNGV. After removal of 2 bases from V and 6 bases from J, the junction contained 9 bases not matched to a gene. The CDR3 is made up of 16 amino acids. This clone has just one count. Sequencing was performed with immunoSEQ multiplex PCR; in TCRdb, only in-frame clones are kept and a portion is missing. The sample contains over 120,000 clones, roughly 83% of which appear only once. The sequencing input was peripheral blood. The TCR was taken from a woman aged 80 or older with acute or convalescent COVID-19. J is TRBJ1-4 and V is TRBV11-2, with 7 bases lining up with TRBD1. In DNA form, the CDR3 reads TGTGCCAGCAGCTTAACCCGAGGAGGGGGCTATGAAAAACTGTTTTTT. Amino acid sequence: CASSLTRGGGYEKLFF.